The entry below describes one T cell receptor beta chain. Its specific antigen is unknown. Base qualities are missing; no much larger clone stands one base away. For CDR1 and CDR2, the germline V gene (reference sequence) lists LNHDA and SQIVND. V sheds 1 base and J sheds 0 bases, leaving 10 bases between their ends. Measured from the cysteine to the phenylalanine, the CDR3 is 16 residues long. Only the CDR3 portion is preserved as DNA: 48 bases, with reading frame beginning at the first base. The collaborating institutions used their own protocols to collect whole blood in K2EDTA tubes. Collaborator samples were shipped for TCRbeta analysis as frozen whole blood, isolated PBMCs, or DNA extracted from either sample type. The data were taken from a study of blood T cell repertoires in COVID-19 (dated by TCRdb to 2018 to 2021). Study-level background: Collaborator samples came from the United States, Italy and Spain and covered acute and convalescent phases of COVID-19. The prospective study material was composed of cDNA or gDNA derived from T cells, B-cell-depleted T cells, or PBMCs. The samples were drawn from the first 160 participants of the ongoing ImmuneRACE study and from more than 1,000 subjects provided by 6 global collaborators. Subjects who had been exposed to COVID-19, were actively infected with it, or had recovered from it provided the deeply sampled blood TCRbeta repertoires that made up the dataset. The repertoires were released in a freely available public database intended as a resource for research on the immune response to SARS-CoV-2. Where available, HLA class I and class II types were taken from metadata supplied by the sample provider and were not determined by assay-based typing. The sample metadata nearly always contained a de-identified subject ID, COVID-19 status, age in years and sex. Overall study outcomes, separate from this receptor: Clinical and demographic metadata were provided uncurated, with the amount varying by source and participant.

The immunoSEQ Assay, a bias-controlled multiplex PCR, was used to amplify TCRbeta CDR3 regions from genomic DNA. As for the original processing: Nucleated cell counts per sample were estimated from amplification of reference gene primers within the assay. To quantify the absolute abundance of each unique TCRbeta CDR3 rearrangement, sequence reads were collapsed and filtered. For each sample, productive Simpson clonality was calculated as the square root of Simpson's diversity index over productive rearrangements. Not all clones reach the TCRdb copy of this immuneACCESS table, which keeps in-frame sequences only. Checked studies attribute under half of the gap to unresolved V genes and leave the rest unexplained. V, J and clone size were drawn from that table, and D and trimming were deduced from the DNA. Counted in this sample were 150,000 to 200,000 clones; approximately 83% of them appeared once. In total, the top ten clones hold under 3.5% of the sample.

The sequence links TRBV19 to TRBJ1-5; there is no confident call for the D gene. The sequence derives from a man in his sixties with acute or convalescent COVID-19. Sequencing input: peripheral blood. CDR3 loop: CASSIAVFGSNQPQHF. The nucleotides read TGTGCCAGTAGTATAGCAGTATTTGGTAGCAATCAGCCCCAGCATTTT.